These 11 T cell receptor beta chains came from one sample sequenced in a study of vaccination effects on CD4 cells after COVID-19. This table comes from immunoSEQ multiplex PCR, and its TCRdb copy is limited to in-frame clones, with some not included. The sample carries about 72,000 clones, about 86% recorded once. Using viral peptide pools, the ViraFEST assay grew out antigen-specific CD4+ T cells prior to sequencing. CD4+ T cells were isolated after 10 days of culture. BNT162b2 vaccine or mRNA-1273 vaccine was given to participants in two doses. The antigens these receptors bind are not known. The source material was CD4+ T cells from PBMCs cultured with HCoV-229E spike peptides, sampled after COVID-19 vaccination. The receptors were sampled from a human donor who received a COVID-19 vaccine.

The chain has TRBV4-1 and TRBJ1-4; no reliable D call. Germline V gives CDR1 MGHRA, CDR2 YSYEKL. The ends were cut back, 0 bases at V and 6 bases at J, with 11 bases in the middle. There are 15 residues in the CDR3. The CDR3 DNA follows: TGCGCCAGCAGCCAAGAATGGTTATACGATGAAAAACTGTTTTTT. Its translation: CASSQEWLYDEKLFF.

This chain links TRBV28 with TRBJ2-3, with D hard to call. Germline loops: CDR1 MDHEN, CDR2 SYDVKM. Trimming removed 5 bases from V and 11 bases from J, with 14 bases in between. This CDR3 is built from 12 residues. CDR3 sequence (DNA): TGTGCCAGCAGTGAGACCGCAGTGGGGCAGTATTTT. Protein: CASSETAVGQYF.

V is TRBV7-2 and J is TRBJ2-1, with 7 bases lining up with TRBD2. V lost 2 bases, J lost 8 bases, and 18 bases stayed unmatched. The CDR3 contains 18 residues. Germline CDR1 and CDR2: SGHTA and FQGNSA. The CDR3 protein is CASSLRASGVGNAYEQFF. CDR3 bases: TGTGCCAGCAGCTTAAGGGCCAGCGGGGTTGGTAATGCTTATGAGCAGTTCTTC.

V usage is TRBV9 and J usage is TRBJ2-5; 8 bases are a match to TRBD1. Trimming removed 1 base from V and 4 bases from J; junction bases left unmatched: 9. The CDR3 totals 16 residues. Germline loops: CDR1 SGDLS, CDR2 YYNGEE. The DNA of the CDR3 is TGTGCCAGCAGCGTAAACTATGGACAGGGTGGAGAGACCCAGTACTTC. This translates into CASSVNYGQGGETQYF. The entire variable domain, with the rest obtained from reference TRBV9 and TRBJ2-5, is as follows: DSGVTQTPKHLITATGQRVTLRCSPRSGDLSVYWYQQSLDQGLQFLIQYYNGEERAKGNILERFSAQQFPDLHSELNLSSLELGDSALYFCASSVNYGQGGETQYFGPGTRLLVL.

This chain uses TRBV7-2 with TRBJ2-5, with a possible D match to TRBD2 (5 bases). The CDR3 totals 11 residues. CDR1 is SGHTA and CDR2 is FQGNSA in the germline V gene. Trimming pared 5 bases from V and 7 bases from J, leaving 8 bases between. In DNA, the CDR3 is TGTGCCAGCAGCCCGGCGGGGACCCAGTACTTC. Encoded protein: CASSPAGTQYF.

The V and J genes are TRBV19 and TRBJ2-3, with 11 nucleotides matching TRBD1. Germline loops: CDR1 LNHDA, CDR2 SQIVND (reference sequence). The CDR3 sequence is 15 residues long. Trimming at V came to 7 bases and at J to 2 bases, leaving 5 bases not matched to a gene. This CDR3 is CASKRDRGFTDTQYF. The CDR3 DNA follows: TGTGCCAGTAAACGGGACAGGGGGTTCACAGATACGCAGTATTTT.

In DNA form, the CDR3 reads TGTGCCAGCAGCTTGGGGGGGGACAGCGGCTATGGCTACACCTTC. Its translation: CASSLGGDSGYGYTF. The chain carries TRBV5-4 and TRBJ1-2; 7 bases are shared with TRBD1. In germline, CDR1 is SGHNT, CDR2 YYREEE (reference sequence). The CDR3 contains 15 residues. V lost 0 bases, J lost 4 bases, and 6 bases stayed unmatched.

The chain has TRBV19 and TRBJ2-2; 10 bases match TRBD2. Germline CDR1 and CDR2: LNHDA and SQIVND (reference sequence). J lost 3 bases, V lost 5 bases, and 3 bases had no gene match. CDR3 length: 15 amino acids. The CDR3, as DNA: TGTGCCAGTAGTCCAGCGGGGGGGTACACCGGGGAGCTGTTTTTT. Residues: CASSPAGGYTGELFF.

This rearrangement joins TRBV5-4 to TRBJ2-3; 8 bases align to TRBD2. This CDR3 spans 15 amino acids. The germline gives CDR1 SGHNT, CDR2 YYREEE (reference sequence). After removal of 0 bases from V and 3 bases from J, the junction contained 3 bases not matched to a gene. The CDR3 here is CASSLAGGRTDTQYF. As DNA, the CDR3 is TGTGCCAGCAGCTTGGCGGGGGGGAGAACAGATACGCAGTATTTT.

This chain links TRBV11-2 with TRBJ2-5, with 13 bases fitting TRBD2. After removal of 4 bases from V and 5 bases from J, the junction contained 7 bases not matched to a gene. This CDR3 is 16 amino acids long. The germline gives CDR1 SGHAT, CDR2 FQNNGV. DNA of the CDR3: TGTGCCAGCAGCTCCTCACTAGCGGGGGGGCCGGAGACCCAGTACTTC. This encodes CASSSSLAGGPETQYF.

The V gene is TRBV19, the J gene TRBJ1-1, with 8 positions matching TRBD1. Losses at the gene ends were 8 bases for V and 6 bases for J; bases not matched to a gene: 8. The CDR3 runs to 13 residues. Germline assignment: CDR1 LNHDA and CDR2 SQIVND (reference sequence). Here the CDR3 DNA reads TGTGCCAGTCAGGACAGGGTATCTCCTGAAGCTTTCTTT. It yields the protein CASQDRVSPEAFF.